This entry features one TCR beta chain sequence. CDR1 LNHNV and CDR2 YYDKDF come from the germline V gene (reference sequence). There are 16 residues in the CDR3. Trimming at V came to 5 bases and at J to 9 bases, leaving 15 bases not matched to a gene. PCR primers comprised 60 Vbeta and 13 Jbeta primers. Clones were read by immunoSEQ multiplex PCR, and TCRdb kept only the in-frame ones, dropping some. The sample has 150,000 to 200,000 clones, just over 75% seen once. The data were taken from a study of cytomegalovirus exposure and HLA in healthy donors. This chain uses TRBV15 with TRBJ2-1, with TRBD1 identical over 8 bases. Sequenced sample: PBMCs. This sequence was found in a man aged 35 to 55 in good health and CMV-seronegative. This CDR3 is CATSGPRTGSYLEQFF. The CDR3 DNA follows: TGTGCCACCAGCGGCCCACGGACAGGGTCTTACCTTGAGCAGTTCTTC.